These 18 T cell receptor beta chains originate from one sample sequenced in a study of vaccination and CD4 T cells after COVID-19. Cultured CD4+ T cell DNA underwent sequencing with the Oncomine TCR Beta short-read assay. TCRdb re-derived calls from the PCR reads in MiXCR, one entry per CDR3 protein. The data contain 9,000 to 10,000 distinct CDR3 sequences, around two fifths of them singletons. Their recognized antigens are unknown. Sample treatment: 10-day PBMC culture with coronavirus spike peptide pools or control peptides (ViraFEST assay). Prior to the COVID-19 pandemic (2011-2018), the unexposed donor's CD4+ T cells were collected. Source material: CD4+ T cells from blood, cultured in vitro. Receptors originate from a human donor in good health.

This clonotype was seen a few times. The chain recombines TRBV6-1 with TRBJ1-1; 7 bases line up with TRBD1. The J segment lost 1 base and the V segment lost 5 bases, leaving 31 bases of the junction unmatched. From germline, CDR1 is MNHNS and CDR2 SASEGT. The CDR3 length is 23 residues. The CDR3 loop reads CASSLGKDRVELVRRGANTEAFF. DNA of the CDR3: TGTGCCAGCAGTCTCGGGAAAGACAGGGTAGAGTTGGTCAGGAGGGGGGCGAACACTGAAGCTTTCTTT.

The chain has TRBV7-9 and TRBJ1-4, with 8 bases that match TRBD1. The CDR3 extends over 14 amino acids. Germline loops: CDR1 SEHNR, CDR2 FQNEAQ (reference sequence). The ends lost 5 bases at V and 7 bases at J; junction bases unmatched: 6. The CDR3 sequence: CASSPDRGTEKLFF. DNA of the CDR3: TGTGCCAGCAGCCCAGACAGGGGAACTGAAAAACTGTTTTTT.

This chain connects TRBV6-5 to TRBJ1-2; 8 positions match TRBD1. V was pared by 3 bases and J by 5 bases, with 17 bases of the junction left unmatched. CDR1 MNHEY and CDR2 SVGAGI come from the germline V gene. The CDR3 runs 18 residues. The chain's CDR3 is CASSYPTSQTGVGYGYTF. The DNA of the CDR3 is TGTGCCAGCAGTTATCCCACCTCTCAGACAGGGGTGGGGTATGGCTACACCTTC.

V usage is TRBV6-2 or TRBV6-3 and J usage is TRBJ2-3, with D uncertain. V lost 1 base, J lost 4 bases, and 6 bases lay in between. The germline V gene has CDR1 MNHEY and CDR2 SVGEGT. The CDR3 is made up of 13 amino acids. CDR3 sequence: CASSYYGPDTQYF. The CDR3 DNA follows: TGTGCCAGCAGTTACTACGGGCCAGATACGCAGTATTTT.

As concerns this clonotype: An end of the junction does not agree with germline; a read error may underlie this. The DNA of the CDR3 is TGTGCCAGCACCTTGGGGGGGACAGGGTATTGGATCTACTATGGCTACACCTTC. Its protein product is CASTLGGTGYWIYYGYTF. The V and J genes are TRBV5-6 and TRBJ1-2; 9 bases are a match to TRBD1. Looked up from germline, CDR1 is SGHDT and CDR2 is YYEEEE. There are 18 residues in the CDR3.

The chain joins TRBV28 to TRBJ2-2, with 9 nucleotides matching TRBD1. The V and J ends lost 10 bases and 4 bases, in that order; junction bases with no gene match: 13. The CDR3 sequence is 16 residues long. Germline CDR1 MDHEN, CDR2 SYDVKM. The CDR3 loop is CAINRIQGAGTGELFF. CDR3 bases: TGTGCCATCAATCGGATACAGGGGGCCGGCACCGGGGAGCTGTTTTTT.

This rearrangement joins TRBV7-2 to TRBJ2-5, with D hard to call. From germline, CDR1 is SGHTA and CDR2 FQGNSA. The CDR3 totals 13 residues. V dropped 4 bases and J dropped 3 bases, with 9 bases sitting between them. CDR3 nucleotides: TGTGCCAGCAGCTCTGATTGGGAAGAGACCCAGTACTTC. Translating it yields CASSSDWEETQYF.

The chain recombines TRBV11-2 with TRBJ2-7, with 9 bases identical to TRBD2. Germline assignment: CDR1 SGHAT and CDR2 FQNNGV. The CDR3 extends over 15 amino acids. V lost 5 bases and J lost 2; bases outside the gene matches: 7. CDR3 coding DNA: TGTGCCAGCAGCACAAGACTAGCGGCACCCTACGAGCAGTACTTC. Translating gives CASSTRLAAPYEQYF.

This chain uses TRBV5-1 with TRBJ1-3, with a weak D call TRBD1 (6 bases). Trimming stripped 3 bases from V and 2 bases from J, with 18 bases between. This CDR3 has 17 amino acids. Germline V gene lookup returns CDR1 SGHRS and CDR2 YFSETQ. CDR3 amino acids: CASSSSLNRATGNTIYF. In DNA, the CDR3 is TGCGCCAGCAGCTCGAGTCTAAACAGGGCAACTGGAAACACCATATATTTT.

Written as DNA, the CDR3 is TGCAGCGTTGAAGAGGGACTGTTGACTAGAGCAGATACGCAGTATTTT. It yields the protein CSVEEGLLTRADTQYF. The gene calls are TRBV29-1 and TRBJ2-3, with TRBD2 as a possible D gene (6 bases). Germline CDR1 reads SQVTM; CDR2 reads ANQGSEA. Trimming pared 0 bases from V and 4 bases from J, leaving 17 bases between. The CDR3 runs 16 residues.

There are a few counts of this clonotype. The gene calls are TRBV7-9 and TRBJ1-3, with 7 bases that match TRBD1. With V trimmed by 2 bases and J by 4 bases, 5 bases remained unmatched. CDR1 and CDR2 from the germline V gene are SEHNR and FQNEAQ (reference sequence). CDR3 size: 15 residues. CDR3 residues: CASSLLKGAGNTIYF. The CDR3 nucleotides are TGTGCCAGCAGCTTACTTAAGGGGGCCGGAAACACCATATATTTT.

For the CDR3, the DNA is TGTGCCAGTAGTATAGTGGGGACCTCAGAGGTGGCTTTCTTT. Protein: CASSIVGTSEVAFF. This rearrangement joins TRBV19 to TRBJ1-1; maybe TRBD1 (5 bases). Germline-derived CDR1 and CDR2 are LNHDA and SQIVND (reference sequence). V gave up 1 base and J gave up 11 bases, with 17 bases separating them. The CDR3 totals 14 residues.

The V call is TRBV7-2, the J call TRBJ2-1; 10 nucleotides match TRBD2. This CDR3 contains 14 residues. Germline V gives CDR1 SGHTA, CDR2 FQGNSA. The V segment lost 5 bases and the J segment 9 bases; nucleotides outside the gene matches: 7. This chain's CDR3 is CASSPLAGAGEQFF. CDR3 sequence (DNA): TGTGCCAGCAGCCCGCTAGCGGGAGCAGGTGAGCAGTTCTTC.

The gene calls are TRBV4-3 and TRBJ1-6, with a tentative D call TRBD1 (5 bases). Germline V CDR1 and CDR2: LGHNA, YSLEER. V shed 1 base and J shed 7 bases, with 11 bases lying between them. The CDR3 covers 15 residues. Here the CDR3 DNA reads TGCGCCAGCAGCCAAGGGACAAGGCAGAATTCACCCCTCCACTTT. Protein: CASSQGTRQNSPLHF.

V is TRBV2 and J is TRBJ2-7; TRBD2 is a possible D gene (5 bases). V was pared by 2 bases and J by 2 bases, with 10 bases between. The length of the CDR3 is 14 residues. Germline values: CDR1 SNHLY, CDR2 FYNNEI. The CDR3 here is CASSESGTTYEQYF. The CDR3 DNA sequence: TGTGCCAGCAGTGAATCGGGAACTACCTACGAGCAGTACTTC.

This clonotype was seen more than once but under ten times. The genes are TRBV12-3 or TRBV12-4 and TRBJ1-5, with 12 bases fitting TRBD1. With 1 base clipped from V and 7 bases from J, the junction kept 2 bases outside the gene matches. This CDR3 comprises 15 residues. CDR3 residues: CASSLDGTGGQPQHF. The CDR3 bases are TGTGCCAGCAGTTTAGATGGGACAGGGGGCCAGCCCCAGCATTTT.

By share, this clonotype counts as medium-sized. The chain combines TRBV20-1 with TRBJ2-1, with unresolved D. Trimming removed 0 bases from V and 15 bases from J, with 24 bases in between. CDR1 and CDR2 from the germline V gene are DFQATT and SNEGSKA (reference sequence). There are 15 residues in the CDR3. CDR3 in amino acids: CSAREEKGLFWRRFF. In nucleotides, the CDR3 is TGCAGTGCTAGAGAGGAGAAAGGGCTATTCTGGCGACGGTTCTTC.

This rearrangement joins TRBV6-2 or TRBV6-3 to TRBJ2-3; D is possibly TRBD1 (5 bases). The CDR3 has 12 amino acids. V lost 3 bases and J 8 bases, leaving 9 bases between the germline ends. Germline values: CDR1 MNHEY, CDR2 SVGEGT. The CDR3: CASSYGQGTQYF. DNA for the CDR3: TGTGCCAGCAGTTATGGACAAGGTACGCAGTATTTT.